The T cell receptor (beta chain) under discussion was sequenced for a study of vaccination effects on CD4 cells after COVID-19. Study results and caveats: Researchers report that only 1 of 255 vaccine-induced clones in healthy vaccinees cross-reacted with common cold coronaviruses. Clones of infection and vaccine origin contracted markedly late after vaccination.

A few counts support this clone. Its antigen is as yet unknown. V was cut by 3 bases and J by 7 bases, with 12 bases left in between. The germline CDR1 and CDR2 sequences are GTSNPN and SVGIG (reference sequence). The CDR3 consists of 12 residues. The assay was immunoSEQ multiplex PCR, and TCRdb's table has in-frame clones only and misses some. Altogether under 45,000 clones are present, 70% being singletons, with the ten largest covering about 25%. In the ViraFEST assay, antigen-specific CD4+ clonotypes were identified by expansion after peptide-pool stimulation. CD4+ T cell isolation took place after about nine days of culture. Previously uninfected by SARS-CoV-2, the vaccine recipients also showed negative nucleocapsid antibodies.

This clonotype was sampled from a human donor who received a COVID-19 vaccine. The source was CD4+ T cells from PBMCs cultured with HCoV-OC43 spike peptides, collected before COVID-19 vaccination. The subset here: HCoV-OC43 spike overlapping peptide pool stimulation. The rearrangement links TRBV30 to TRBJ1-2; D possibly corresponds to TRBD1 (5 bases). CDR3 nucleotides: TGTGCCTGGAGAGGGGAGAGAACTGGCTACACCTTC. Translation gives CAWRGERTGYTF. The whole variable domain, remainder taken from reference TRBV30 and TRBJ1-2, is SQTIHQWPATLVQPVGSPLSLECTVEGTSNPNLYWYRQAAGRGLQLLFYSVGIGQISSEVPQNLSASRPQDRQFILSSKKLLLSDSGFYLCAWRGERTGYTFGSGTRLTVV.